This T cell receptor beta chain was profiled in a study of CD8+ T cells in alopecia areata. General observations from the study: While patients received tofacitinib, many expanded lesional clones remained present in scalp and blood. Resident alphabeta T-cell populations of normal skin are likewise subject to sequencing in scalp samples.

Concerning this clone itself: The antigen is not known.

Treatment reported: oral pan-JAK inhibitor, 5-10 mg twice daily. Peripheral blood, together with lesional scalp punch biopsies, was collected from alopecia areata patients. RNA was extracted and reverse transcribed into cDNA as the sequencing template. The method was immunoSEQ multiplex PCR; TCRdb's version includes in-frame clones alone and lacks a portion of them. This repertoire shows hundreds of thousands of clones, 60% found once; its top ten account for about 0.9%. The sample here was CD4+ T cells sorted from blood, taken at week 52, from a patient treated with tofacitinib. The TCR comes from a human donor with alopecia areata.

CDR3 region: CASSAPVRLAGSTDTQYF. The DNA of the CDR3 is TGTGCCAGCAGTGCTCCCGTCAGACTAGCGGGTAGCACAGATACGCAGTATTTT. V and J are TRBV6-1 and TRBJ2-3; 10 nucleotides line up with TRBD2. This CDR3 has 18 residues. CDR1 is MNHNS and CDR2 is SASEGT in the germline V gene. J lost 0 bases, V lost 4 bases, and 10 bases had no gene match.